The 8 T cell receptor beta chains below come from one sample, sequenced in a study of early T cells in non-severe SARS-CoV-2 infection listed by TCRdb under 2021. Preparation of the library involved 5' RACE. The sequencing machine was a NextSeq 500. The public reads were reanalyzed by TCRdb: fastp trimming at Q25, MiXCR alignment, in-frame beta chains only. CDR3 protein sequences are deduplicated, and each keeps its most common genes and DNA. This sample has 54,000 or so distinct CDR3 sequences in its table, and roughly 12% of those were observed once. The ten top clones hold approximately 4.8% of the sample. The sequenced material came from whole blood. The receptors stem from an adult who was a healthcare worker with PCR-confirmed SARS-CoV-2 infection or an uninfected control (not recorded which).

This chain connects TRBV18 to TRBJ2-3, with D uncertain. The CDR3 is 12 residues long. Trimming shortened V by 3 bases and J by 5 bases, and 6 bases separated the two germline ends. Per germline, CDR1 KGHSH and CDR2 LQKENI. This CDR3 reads CASSPVEDTQYF. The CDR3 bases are TGTGCCAGCTCACCTGTGGAAGATACGCAGTATTTT.

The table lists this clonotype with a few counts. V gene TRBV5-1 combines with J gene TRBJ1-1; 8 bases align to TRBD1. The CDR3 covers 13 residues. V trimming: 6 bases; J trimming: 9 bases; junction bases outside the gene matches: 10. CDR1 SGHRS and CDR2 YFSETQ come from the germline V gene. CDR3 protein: CASTPTGEGKAFF. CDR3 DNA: TGCGCCAGCACCCCGACAGGGGAAGGAAAAGCTTTCTTT.

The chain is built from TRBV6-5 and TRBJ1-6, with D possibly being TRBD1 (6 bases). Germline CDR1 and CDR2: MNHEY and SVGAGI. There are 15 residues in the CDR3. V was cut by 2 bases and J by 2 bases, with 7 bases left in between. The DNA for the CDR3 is TGTGCCAGCAGTTACGGGGGCACCTATAATTCACCCCTCCACTTT. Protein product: CASSYGGTYNSPLHF.

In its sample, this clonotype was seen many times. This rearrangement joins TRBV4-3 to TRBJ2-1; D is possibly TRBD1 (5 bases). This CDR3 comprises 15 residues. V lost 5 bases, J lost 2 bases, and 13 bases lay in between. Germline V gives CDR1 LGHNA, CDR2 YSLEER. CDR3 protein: CASSIEAGPYNEQFF. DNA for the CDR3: TGCGCCAGCAGCATCGAGGCAGGGCCCTACAATGAGCAGTTCTTC.

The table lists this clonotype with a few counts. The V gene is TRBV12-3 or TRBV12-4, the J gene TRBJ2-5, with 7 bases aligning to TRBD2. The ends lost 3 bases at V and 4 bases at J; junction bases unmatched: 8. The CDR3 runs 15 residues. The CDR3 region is CASSLGGGYGETQYF. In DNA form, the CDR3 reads TGTGCCAGCAGTTTGGGCGGGGGATACGGAGAGACCCAGTACTTC.

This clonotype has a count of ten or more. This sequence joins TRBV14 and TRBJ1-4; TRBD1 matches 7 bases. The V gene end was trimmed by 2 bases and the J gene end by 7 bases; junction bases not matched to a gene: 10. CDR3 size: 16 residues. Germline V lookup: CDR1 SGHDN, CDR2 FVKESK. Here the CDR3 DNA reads TGTGCCAGCAGCCAAACCCGGAGGGGGCTGGTTGAAAAACTGTTTTTT. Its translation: CASSQTRRGLVEKLFF.

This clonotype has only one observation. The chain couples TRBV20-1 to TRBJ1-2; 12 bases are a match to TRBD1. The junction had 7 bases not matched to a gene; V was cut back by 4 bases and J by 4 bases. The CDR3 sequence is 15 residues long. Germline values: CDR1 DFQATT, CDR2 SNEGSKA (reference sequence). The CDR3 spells CSAIGDRGHGYGYTF. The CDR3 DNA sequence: TGCAGTGCTATTGGGGACAGGGGGCACGGCTATGGCTACACCTTC.

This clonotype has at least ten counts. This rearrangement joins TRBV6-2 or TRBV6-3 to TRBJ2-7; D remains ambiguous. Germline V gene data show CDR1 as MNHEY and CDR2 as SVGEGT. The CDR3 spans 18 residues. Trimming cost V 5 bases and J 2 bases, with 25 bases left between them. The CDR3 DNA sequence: TGTGCCAGCAGTCCCGACCCCCGCGGCCCCGGGTTCGCCTACGAGCAGTACTTC. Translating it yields CASSPDPRGPGFAYEQYF.